Listed here are 26 T cell receptor beta chains from one sample, sequenced in a study of identical twins. MiXCR, run by TCRdb on the 5' RACE reads, gives a single entry per CDR3 protein. The table records some 500,000 distinct CDR3 sequences, roughly 21% of them present only once. These sequences were also reported in another study, on T cells expressing NK-cell markers.

Sequenced input: CD4+ T cells sorted from blood. Receptors were obtained from a woman aged 18-30 years in good health.

This clonotype has a single count. The rearrangement links TRBV5-1 to TRBJ2-1; D is perhaps TRBD2 (5 bases). The length of the CDR3 is 14 residues. V gave up 8 bases and J gave up 0 bases, with 12 bases separating them. Germline-derived CDR1 and CDR2 are SGHRS and YFSETQ. The CDR3 DNA reads as TGCGCCAGTGCTCTACGGGGCTCCTACAATGAGCAGTTCTTC. Encoded protein: CASALRGSYNEQFF.

This clonotype was seen only a few times. The chain combines TRBV29-1 with TRBJ1-1, with TRBD1 matching 9 bases. J was trimmed by 1 base and V by 1 base; bases with no gene match: 10. CDR1 is SQVTM, CDR2 ANQGSEA, per germline. The CDR3 covers 17 residues. The CDR3 loop reads CSVEGRRTGDQNTEAFF. DNA for the CDR3: TGCAGCGTTGAAGGTCGCAGGACAGGGGACCAGAACACTGAAGCTTTCTTT.

This sequence joins TRBV20-1 and TRBJ1-1; the D gene is possibly TRBD1 (5 bases). The CDR3 totals 11 residues. Germline CDR1 and CDR2: DFQATT and SNEGSKA (reference sequence). V lost 6 bases and J 3 bases, leaving 8 bases between the germline ends. CDR3 region: CSADSHTEAFF. CDR3 DNA sequence: TGCAGTGCCGACAGTCACACTGAAGCTTTCTTT.

The chain combines TRBV20-1 with TRBJ2-3, with D uncertain. CDR1 is DFQATT, CDR2 SNEGSKA, per germline (reference sequence). The CDR3 covers 11 residues. Trimming pared 4 bases from V and 12 bases from J, leaving 14 bases between. The CDR3 region has the DNA TGCAGTGCTACCAGAGTGGTCCTCCAGTATTTT. It encodes CSATRVVLQYF.

This chain connects TRBV7-6 to TRBJ2-2, with a weak D call TRBD1 (5 bases). The CDR3 runs to 16 residues. Per germline, CDR1 SGHVS and CDR2 FNYEAQ. V was shortened by 5 bases and J by 1 base, with 14 bases between the two germline ends. CDR3 in DNA: TGTGCCAGCAGCCGCCGAATACAGGAGAACACCGGGGAGCTGTTTTTT. Its protein is CASSRRIQENTGELFF. The full variable domain, completed using reference TRBV7-6 and TRBJ2-2, is GAGVSQSPRYKVTKRGQDVALRCDPISGHVSLYWYRQALGQGPEFLTYFNYEAQQDKSGLPNDRFSAERPEGSISTLTIQRTEQRDSAMYRCASSRRIQENTGELFFGEGSRLTVL.

This clonotype has a handful of counts. This chain links TRBV5-1 with TRBJ2-1; D remains ambiguous. Germline V gene lookup returns CDR1 SGHRS and CDR2 YFSETQ. Deletions cut 1 base from V and 4 bases from J, with 9 bases between. The CDR3 consists of 14 residues. CDR3 sequence (DNA): TGCGCCAGCAGCTTGACAGCCCTTTACAATGAGCAGTTCTTC. Residues: CASSLTALYNEQFF.

At least ten counts were recorded for this clonotype. This rearrangement joins TRBV12-3 or TRBV12-4 to TRBJ2-7; D is perhaps TRBD1 or TRBD2 (5 bases each). The CDR3 covers 15 residues. Trimming removed 1 base at V and 2 bases at J, with 12 bases between. This CDR3 is CASSLGRGLTYEQYF. In DNA, the CDR3 is TGTGCCAGCAGTTTAGGCCGGGGCCTAACCTACGAGCAGTACTTC.

The chain carries TRBV30 and TRBJ2-1, with a tentative D call TRBD1 (5 bases). The CDR3 is made up of 15 amino acids. The V and J ends lost 2 bases and 0 bases respectively, with 11 bases between them. Germline-derived CDR1 and CDR2 are GTSNPN and SVGIG (reference sequence). CDR3 loop: CAWSYRLSSYNEQFF. The CDR3 coding sequence is TGTGCCTGGAGTTACAGGCTTAGCTCCTACAATGAGCAGTTCTTC.

The chain recombines TRBV20-1 with TRBJ2-6; 7 bases match TRBD1. This CDR3 spans 15 amino acids. The ends lost 6 bases at V and 0 bases at J; junction bases unmatched: 5. Germline values: CDR1 DFQATT, CDR2 SNEGSKA (reference sequence). The CDR3 loop reads CSAATGSSGANVLTF. The DNA of the CDR3 is TGCAGTGCGGCGACAGGGAGCTCTGGGGCCAACGTCCTGACTTTC.

This clonotype was seen repeatedly, ten times or more. The gene calls are TRBV4-3 and TRBJ2-3; D remains unclear. Trimming cost V 2 bases and J 6 bases, with 9 bases left between them. Germline V gene sequence: CDR1 LGHNA, CDR2 YSLEER. The CDR3 length is 13 residues. The CDR3 sequence is CASSQRTGDTQYF. The CDR3 nucleotides read TGCGCCAGCAGCCAAAGGACGGGCGATACGCAGTATTTT.

The CDR3 sequence: CASSLARSRNEQFF. The CDR3 DNA is TGCGCCAGCAGCTTGGCCCGATCACGCAATGAGCAGTTCTTC. The V call is TRBV5-1, the J call TRBJ2-1; D is unclear. CDR1 is SGHRS and CDR2 is YFSETQ in the germline V gene. The CDR3 has 14 residues. With 0 bases removed from V and 6 bases from J, the gap between germline ends came to 10 bases. Supplemented by reference TRBV5-1 and TRBJ2-1, the full variable domain reads KAGVTQTPRYLIKTRGQQVTLSCSPISGHRSVSWYQQTPGQGLQFLFEYFSETQRNKGNFPGRFSGRQFSNSRSEMNVSTLELGDSALYLCASSLARSRNEQFFGPGTRLTVL.

This chain links TRBV5-1 with TRBJ2-5, with TRBD2 matching 13 bases. The germline CDR1 and CDR2 sequences are SGHRS and YFSETQ. V lost 4 bases to trimming and J lost 5 bases; unmatched junction nucleotides: 11. The CDR3 consists of 17 residues. The CDR3 nucleotides are TGCGCCAGCAGCCTATCACGGACTAGCGGGGGAGGTGAGACCCAGTACTTC. It is translated as CASSLSRTSGGGETQYF.

The V gene is TRBV28, the J gene TRBJ1-2; possibly TRBD1 for D (5 bases). The CDR3 is 13 amino acids. The V end lost 5 bases, the J end lost 8 bases, and 15 bases lay between the germline ends. Germline loops: CDR1 MDHEN, CDR2 SYDVKM. The CDR3 protein is CASSLGWGRGYTF. CDR3 coding DNA: TGTGCCAGCAGTCTCGGGTGGGGGAGAGGCTACACCTTC.

This clonotype occurred a few times. The CDR3 protein is CASSEDRVNTEAFF. The DNA of the CDR3 is TGTGCCAGCAGCGAGGACAGGGTGAACACTGAAGCTTTCTTT. J is TRBJ1-1 and V is TRBV7-2, with TRBD1 matching 8 bases. V gave up 5 bases and J gave up 0 bases; unmatched junction bases: 2. The CDR3 totals 14 residues. Per the germline V gene, CDR1 is SGHTA and CDR2 is FQGNSA.

This chain connects TRBV10-3 to TRBJ2-3; TRBD2 agrees at 11 bases. Germline-derived CDR1 and CDR2 are ENHRY and SYGVKD. There are 14 residues in the CDR3. Unmatched junction bases numbered 5, after V lost 6 bases and J lost 6 bases. CDR3 sequence reads: CAIRPGLAADTQYF. Written as DNA, the CDR3 is TGTGCCATCAGGCCGGGACTAGCGGCGGATACGCAGTATTTT.

The chain is built from TRBV7-9 and TRBJ2-5; 10 bases line up with TRBD2. Germline lookup yields CDR1 SEHNR and CDR2 FQNEAQ (reference sequence). The CDR3 has 13 amino acids. V lost 4 bases and J lost 4; bases outside the gene matches: 0. The CDR3 here is CASSSSGGETQYF. In nucleotides, the CDR3 is TGTGCCAGCAGCTCTAGCGGGGGAGAGACCCAGTACTTC.

The chain recombines TRBV12-3 or TRBV12-4 with TRBJ2-2, with a weak D call TRBD1 (6 bases). The CDR3 length is 16 residues. The germline V and J ends were trimmed by 5 bases and 1 base, with 14 bases remaining between them. CDR3: CASSETGKGNTGELFF. In nucleotides, the CDR3 is TGTGCCAGCAGTGAAACAGGGAAGGGGAACACCGGGGAGCTGTTTTTT.

This clonotype was seen repeatedly, ten times or more. This chain joins TRBV20-1 and TRBJ2-7, with a weak D call TRBD1 (6 bases). Trimming stripped 0 bases from V and 7 bases from J, with 10 bases between. Germline V lookup: CDR1 DFQATT, CDR2 SNEGSKA (reference sequence). The CDR3 is made up of 12 amino acids. The CDR3 sequence: CSAREGAWEQYF. CDR3 DNA: TGCAGTGCTAGAGAGGGGGCCTGGGAGCAGTACTTC.

This clonotype was found a few times. The chain uses TRBV29-1 and TRBJ2-4, with D tentatively TRBD1 (5 bases). The CDR3 runs to 13 residues. Between the trimmed V and J ends, which lost 3 bases and 0 bases, there was a span of 6 bases. Germline CDR1 reads SQVTM; CDR2 reads ANQGSEA. The CDR3 loop is CSVEGLAKNIQYF. The DNA for the CDR3 is TGCAGCGTTGAGGGGCTAGCCAAAAACATTCAGTACTTC.

This clonotype was seen a handful of times. The CDR3 region has the DNA TGCAGTGCGAAAATAGCGGGAGAACGTCGGGAGCAGTTCTTC. It codes for CSAKIAGERREQFF. The chain is built from TRBV20-1 and TRBJ2-1; 9 positions match TRBD2. Trimming cost V 6 bases and J 10 bases; bases outside gene matches: 13. CDR3 length: 14 residues. The germline V gene has CDR1 DFQATT and CDR2 SNEGSKA (reference sequence).

This chain connects TRBV20-1 to TRBJ2-1, with 10 bases matching TRBD2. This CDR3 spans 17 amino acids. V was clipped by 0 bases and J by 6 bases; unmatched bases: 11. The germline gives CDR1 DFQATT, CDR2 SNEGSKA (reference sequence). The CDR3 region has the DNA TGCAGTGCTAGAGATAAATTTGTGACTAGCGGGTCCAATGAGCAGTTCTTC. Residues: CSARDKFVTSGSNEQFF.

V and J are TRBV27 and TRBJ2-6, with D possibly matching TRBD1 (6 bases). Deletions cut 5 bases from V and 0 bases from J, with 11 bases between. This CDR3 is built from 16 residues. The germline V gene has CDR1 MNHEY and CDR2 SMNVEV (reference sequence). DNA of the CDR3: TGTGCCAGCAGTCCTGACAGGCCCTCTGGGGCCAACGTCCTGACTTTC. Protein sequence: CASSPDRPSGANVLTF.

The chain carries TRBV4-2 and TRBJ2-5, with 11 bases aligning to TRBD2. Germline CDR1 LGHNA, CDR2 YNFKEQ. The CDR3 length is 16 residues. The J segment lost 5 bases and the V segment lost 0 bases, leaving 5 bases of the junction unmatched. The CDR3 loop reads CASSQDASGRKETQYF. As DNA, the CDR3 is TGTGCCAGCAGCCAAGATGCTAGCGGGAGGAAGGAGACCCAGTACTTC.

The chain couples TRBV12-3 or TRBV12-4 to TRBJ1-2; D gene unclear. The CDR3 has 14 residues. V was trimmed by 5 bases and J by 4 bases, leaving 14 bases between them. This chain's CDR3 is CASSPGEALYGYTF. CDR3 DNA: TGTGCCAGCAGTCCCGGGGAGGCCCTCTATGGCTACACCTTC.

This clonotype was observed a handful of times. The rearrangement links TRBV20-1 to TRBJ1-1; D not certain. In germline, CDR1 is DFQATT, CDR2 SNEGSKA (reference sequence). Trimming took 3 bases from V and 7 from J, leaving 18 bases between them. This CDR3 is built from 14 residues. CDR3 sequence: CSAREDPSRDEAFF. CDR3 in DNA: TGCAGTGCTAGGGAGGACCCATCCCGTGATGAAGCTTTCTTT.

Only a few counts were recorded for this clonotype. This CDR3 is CASSQGRALFNQPQHF. The CDR3 bases are TGTGCCAGCAGCCAAGGCCGGGCCCTATTCAATCAGCCCCAGCATTTT. The V gene is TRBV3-1, the J gene TRBJ1-5; D remains ambiguous. This CDR3 region has 16 residues. V lost 1 base and J 3 bases, leaving 13 bases between the germline ends. Germline values: CDR1 LGHDT, CDR2 YNNKEL (reference sequence).